Listed here are 24 T cell receptor beta chains from one sample, sequenced in a study of tumor-infiltrating lymphocytes in primary liver carcinoma. The researchers produced TCR beta cDNA from around 0.5 ug total RNA with a constant-region primer. Three nested multiplex PCR rounds, a slightly modified ARM-PCR, produced the libraries for TCR beta. PCR rounds one and two used TRBV1-TRBV30 forward primers with a C-beta reverse primer for about 9 cycles each. Via MiXCR, TCRdb re-called the multiplex PCR reads, giving one row per CDR3 protein. The sample contains roughly 78,000 distinct CDR3 sequences, 71% of which appear only once. Unsorted bulk tissue (roughly 19-31 mg) underwent RNA and DNA co-extraction. What was sequenced was liver tumor tissue from sampling region 4. Sample subset: tumor region T4, right-lateral pole. The origin of the receptors is a woman aged 55-69 years with primary liver carcinoma and hepatitis B virus infection.

Worth noting for this clonotype: This may arise from a read error, as a much more abundant clone is one base away. The chain recombines TRBV30 with TRBJ2-1, with 7 bases aligning to TRBD2. J was trimmed by 12 bases and V by 1 base; bases with no gene match: 12. The CDR3 has 14 residues. Germline assignment: CDR1 GTSNPN and CDR2 SVGIG (reference sequence). The CDR3 nucleotides are TGTGCCTGGAGTGAACCCACTCTATCGGGAGGGCAGTTCTTC. It is translated as CAWSEPTLSGGQFF.

In its sample, this clonotype was seen many times. An end of the junction does not agree with germline; a read error may underlie this. The rearrangement links TRBV5-5 to TRBJ2-5; 9 bases fit TRBD2. Looked up from germline, CDR1 is SGHKS and CDR2 is YYEKEE (reference sequence). CDR3 length: 14 residues. Here the CDR3 DNA reads TGTGCCAGCAGCCTACTAGCGGGCCAAGAGACCCGGTACTTC. It specifies CASSLLAGQETRYF.

A note on this clonotype: Given a much more abundant clone one base away, this may be a read error. The rearrangement joins TRBV29-1 to TRBJ2-1, with TRBD1 matching 10 bases. Germline assignment: CDR1 SQVTM and CDR2 ANQGSEA. Trimming cost V 8 bases and J 3 bases; bases outside gene matches: 7. This CDR3 comprises 14 residues. CDR3 sequence reads: CSSRTGGHYNEQFF. CDR3 sequence (DNA): TGCAGCTCGAGGACAGGGGGACACTACAATGAGCAGTTCTTC.

This clonotype was seen many times. The V call is TRBV24-1, the J call TRBJ2-2; 10 bases line up with TRBD1. The CDR3 is made up of 16 amino acids. J gave up 0 bases and V 9 bases, and 6 bases lay outside the gene matches. Germline V gene data show CDR1 as KGHDR and CDR2 as SFDVKD. CDR3 in amino acids: CATAGGTGANTGELFF. In DNA form, the CDR3 reads TGTGCCACCGCCGGCGGGACAGGGGCGAACACCGGGGAGCTGTTTTTT.

Regarding this clonotype: At one end the junction does not follow the germline gene, possibly because of a read error. V usage is TRBV11-2 and J usage is TRBJ2-3, with 13 nucleotides matching TRBD2. Germline V gene lookup returns CDR1 SGHAT and CDR2 FQNNGV. The CDR3 runs 19 residues. For the CDR3, the DNA is TGTGCCGGCAGCTTAGGACTAGCGGGAGTAATGAGTATCACAGATACGCGGTATTTT. It is translated as CAGSLGLAGVMSITDTRYF.

With regard to this clonotype: This likely comes from a read error, as the CDR3 has no conserved phenylalanine or tryptophan at its end. The rearrangement links TRBV28 to TRBJ2-5; 7 positions match TRBD2. J gave up 5 bases and V 5 bases, and 5 bases lay outside the gene matches. Looked up from germline, CDR1 is MDHEN and CDR2 is SYDVKM. CDR3 size: 13 residues. The CDR3 loop is CASSGTIWETQYS. The CDR3 DNA sequence: TGTGCCAGCAGTGGGACTATCTGGGAGACCCAGTACTCC.

Regarding this clonotype: The CDR3 carries no conserved terminal phenylalanine or tryptophan, so it likely arises from a read error. The chain carries TRBV5-4 and TRBJ2-1; unclear D gene. The CDR3 length is 15 residues. Per germline, CDR1 SGHNT and CDR2 YYREEE (reference sequence). CDR3 coding DNA: TGTGCCAGCTGGGCCGGGCCAGGCCCCTACATTGAGCAGTTCATC. Translated: CASWAGPGPYIEQFI.

This clonotype was detected once. Germline is not matched at one junction end, which may reflect a read error. The chain employs TRBV6-5 and TRBJ2-3; 8 bases match TRBD2. The CDR3 loop spans 14 amino acids. Germline V lookup: CDR1 MNHEY, CDR2 SVGAGI. CDR3 DNA: TGTGCCAGCACCCCGGGGGGGGACTGGGATACGCATTATTTT. Encoded protein: CASTPGGDWDTHYF.

This clonotype was counted between two and nine times. The chain couples TRBV20-1 to TRBJ1-4, with TRBD1 as a possible D gene (6 bases). The CDR3 extends over 12 amino acids. V dropped 3 bases and J dropped 6 bases, with 8 bases sitting between them. The germline gives CDR1 DFQATT, CDR2 SNEGSKA (reference sequence). The CDR3 loop is CSARSGDEKLFF. As DNA, the CDR3 is TGCAGTGCTAGGTCAGGGGATGAAAAACTGTTTTTT.

A remark on this clonotype: This likely comes from a read error, as the CDR3 has no conserved phenylalanine or tryptophan at its end. The chain carries TRBV6-1 and TRBJ2-7; the match to TRBD2 covers 11 bases. CDR1 MNHNS and CDR2 SASEGT come from the germline V gene. Losses at the gene ends were 6 bases for V and 3 bases for J; bases not matched to a gene: 4. The CDR3 length is 14 residues. CDR3 sequence reads: CASRTSGMSYEQYL. The CDR3 DNA reads as TGTGCCAGCAGGACTAGCGGGATGAGCTACGAGCAGTACCTC.

In this sample, this clonotype turned up once. Since the CDR3 does not end with the conserved phenylalanine or tryptophan, this likely comes from a read error. The V gene is TRBV12-3 or TRBV12-4, the J gene TRBJ1-1; no clear D. The CDR3 covers 16 residues. The V end was cut by 0 bases, the J end by 4 bases, with 15 bases between. This CDR3 reads CASSLAREPDLTEAFS. CDR3 coding DNA: TGTGCCAGCAGTTTAGCGCGAGAGCCGGACCTCACTGAAGCTTTCTCT.

This clonotype was seen only once. The V and J genes are TRBV15 and TRBJ1-1, with D hard to call. Germline CDR1 is LNHNV and CDR2 is YYDKDF (reference sequence). The CDR3 sequence is 15 residues long. V lost 0 bases to trimming and J lost 1 base, with 9 bases between them. In DNA form, the CDR3 reads TGTGCCACCAGCAGAGACCGGCAGCCGAACACTGAAGCTTTCTTT. It translates to CATSRDRQPNTEAFF. The complete variable domain, with remaining parts taken from reference TRBV15 and TRBJ1-1, reads DAMVIQNPRYQVTQFGKPVTLSCSQTLNHNVMYWYQQKSSQAPKLLFHYYDKDFNNEADTPDNFQSRRPNTSFCFLDIRSPGLGDTAMYLCATSRDRQPNTEAFFGQGTRLTVV.

As concerns this clonotype: Lacking the conserved final phenylalanine or tryptophan, this CDR3 likely reflects a read error. The genes are TRBV11-2 and TRBJ2-1; perhaps D is TRBD1 or TRBD2 (5 bases each). Germline loops: CDR1 SGHAT, CDR2 FQNNGV. This CDR3 has 16 residues. Trimming pared 5 bases from V and 4 bases from J, leaving 18 bases between. The CDR3 nucleotides are TGTGCCAGCAGCCACGGAACTAGTGGGGGATACAATGAGCAGTTCTTA. Translating gives CASSHGTSGGYNEQFL.

The CDR3, as DNA: TGTGCCAGCAGCAGGATACTAGTGGGAGGGCCGGGGCATGAGCAGTTCTTC. Translated, it gives CASSRILVGGPGHEQFF. The chain combines TRBV11-2 with TRBJ2-1; 7 bases fit TRBD2. Germline V gives CDR1 SGHAT, CDR2 FQNNGV. Trimming took 5 bases from V and 8 from J; bases not matched to a gene: 18. CDR3 length equals 17 residues.

This clonotype showed up many times. The CDR3 protein is CSGKLGPSNEQFF. The CDR3 region has the DNA TGCAGCGGAAAACTGGGACCGAGCAATGAGCAGTTCTTC. The chain links TRBV29-1 to TRBJ2-1; the D call may be TRBD1 or TRBD2 (5 bases each). The germline V gene encodes CDR1 SQVTM and CDR2 ANQGSEA. This CDR3 contains 13 residues. V was shortened by 7 bases and J by 6 bases, with 16 bases between the two germline ends.

Note on this clonotype: The DNA is left out, because the CDR3 cannot be placed on it with certainty; the CDR3 is given as TCRdb lists it. The chain combines TRBV27 with TRBJ2-1; TRBD1, the table's D call, lacks a check against the DNA. From germline, CDR1 is MNHEY and CDR2 SMNVEV (reference sequence). 15 amino acids form the CDR3, both terminal residues included. CDR3 sequence: CASSLRVGEGNERFF.

Concerning this clonotype: The junction shows a germline mismatch at one end, possibly a read error. The genes are TRBV2 and TRBJ2-3; D ambiguous. The CDR3 totals 13 residues. Per germline, CDR1 SNHLY and CDR2 FYNNEI. The CDR3 sequence is CASRNTRADTQYF. CDR3 DNA: TGCGCCAGCAGAAATACCCGCGCAGATACGCAGTATTTT.

Details on this clonotype: The junction does not match germline at one end; this may be a read error. CDR3 region: CPSKTQNTGELFF. CDR3 nucleotide sequence: TGTCCCAGCAAAACTCAGAACACCGGGGAGCTGTTTTTT. The chain couples TRBV11-2 to TRBJ2-2; D ambiguous. From germline, CDR1 is SGHAT and CDR2 FQNNGV. This CDR3 comprises 13 residues.

Details on this clonotype: The junction differs from germline at one of its ends, possibly a read error. The chain employs TRBV28 and TRBJ1-3, with D perhaps matching TRBD1 (5 bases). Germline CDR1 MDHEN, CDR2 SYDVKM. This CDR3 contains 17 residues. The CDR3: CASSVGGVLASGNTRYF. The CDR3 DNA sequence: TGTGCCAGCAGCGTGGGGGGAGTACTTGCCTCTGGAAACACCAGATATTTT. Together with reference TRBV28 and TRBJ1-3, the CDR3 gives the full variable domain: DVKVTQSSRYLVKRTGEKVFLECVQDMDHENMFWYRQDPGLGLRLIYFSYDVKMKEKGDIPEGYSVSREKKERFSLILESASTNQTSMYLCASSVGGVLASGNTRYFGEGSWLTVV.

On this clonotype: One junction end does not reproduce the germline sequence, and a read error may be involved. This chain links TRBV12-3 or TRBV12-4 with TRBJ2-6; 10 nucleotides line up with TRBD1. The CDR3 totals 17 residues. The CDR3 loop reads CASSPGQGTSGANVLAF. The CDR3 coding sequence is TGTGCCAGCAGTCCGGGACAGGGGACCTCTGGGGCCAACGTCCTGGCTTTC.

This clonotype showed up just a few times. This rearrangement joins TRBV2 to TRBJ2-5, with D possibly being TRBD2 (5 bases). Germline V gene data show CDR1 as SNHLY and CDR2 as FYNNEI. This CDR3 comprises 13 residues. Trimming removed 4 bases at V and 6 bases at J, with 12 bases between. Here the CDR3 DNA reads TGTGCCAGCAGTGTTTCTAGCAGCCAGACCCAGTACTTC. It codes for CASSVSSSQTQYF.

On this clonotype: A much bigger clone sits one base away, suggesting this may be a read error. The gene calls are TRBV5-1 and TRBJ2-3, with 9 bases fitting TRBD2. Germline V gene lookup returns CDR1 SGHRS and CDR2 YFSETQ. The CDR3 extends over 15 amino acids. Here the CDR3 DNA reads TGCGCCAGCAGCCTATCAGGGACTAGCACAGATATGCAGTATTTT. This codes for CASSLSGTSTDMQYF. The full variable domain, in which reference TRBV5-1 and TRBJ2-3 provide the parts outside the CDR3, is KAGVTQTPRYLIKTRGQQVTLSCSPISGHRSVSWYQQTPGQGLQFLFEYFSETQRNKGNFPGRFSGRQFSNSRSEMNVSTLELGDSALYLCASSLSGTSTDMQYFGPGTRLTVL.

This clonotype was detected once. At one boundary the junction diverges from the germline segment, which might be a read error. This CDR3 is CASSRLAGNTEELFF. Here the CDR3 DNA reads TGTGCCAGCAGCCGACTAGCGGGGAACACCGAGGAGCTGTTTTTC. The chain joins TRBV5-4 to TRBJ2-2; the match to TRBD2 covers 11 bases. Germline CDR1 reads SGHNT; CDR2 reads YYREEE (reference sequence). CDR3 size: 15 residues.

The chain links TRBV29-1 to TRBJ2-2; D gene ambiguous. Trimming shortened V by 6 bases and J by 8 bases, and 10 bases separated the two germline ends. The CDR3 runs 11 residues. Germline values: CDR1 SQVTM, CDR2 ANQGSEA. The CDR3 DNA sequence: TGCAGCGTCTCCATGCGTGGGGAGCTGTTTTTT. It specifies CSVSMRGELFF.